Listed here are 31 T cell receptor beta chains from one sample, sequenced in a study of tumor-infiltrating lymphocytes in primary liver carcinoma. Each 20-30 mg portion of unsorted bulk tissue served as the source for co-extraction of RNA and DNA. Production of TCR beta cDNA used around 0.45 ug total RNA together with a constant-region primer. Library construction for TCR beta comprised three nested multiplex PCR rounds performed with slightly modified ARM-PCR. Forward primers for TRBV1-TRBV30 and a C-beta reverse primer served the first two PCR rounds, at 10 cycles each. Using its own MiXCR run on the multiplex PCR reads, TCRdb lists one record per CDR3 protein. The repertoire holds about 21,000 distinct CDR3 sequences, with roughly 70% as singletons. Specimen: liver tumor tissue from sampling region 1. Regarding subset: tumor region T1, superior pole. These TCRs come from a man between 40 and 49 years old with primary liver carcinoma and hepatitis B virus infection.

This clonotype was observed a handful of times. With a much larger clone just one base away, this may be a read error. The chain carries TRBV11-2 and TRBJ1-2, with D perhaps TRBD1 (5 bases). Germline CDR1 SGHAT, CDR2 FQNNGV. V was cut by 5 bases and J by 5 bases, with 15 bases left in between. The CDR3 is 14 amino acids. CDR3 sequence: CASSVSGTAYGYTF. CDR3 nucleotides: TGTGCCAGCAGCGTCTCCGGGACGGCTTATGGCTACACCTTC.

Concerning this clonotype itself: At one end the junction does not follow the germline gene, possibly because of a read error. The chain combines TRBV6-5 with TRBJ2-2; 10 bases are shared with TRBD2. Germline-derived CDR1 and CDR2 are MNHEY and SVGAGI. The CDR3 runs 16 residues. CDR3 in amino acids: CATSILISGRLGELFF. As DNA, the CDR3 is TGTGCCACCAGTATATTAATTAGCGGGAGGCTCGGTGAGCTGTTTTTT.

This clonotype was seen many times. The chain couples TRBV11-1 to TRBJ2-1, with D perhaps matching TRBD2 (6 bases). Trimming shortened V by 5 bases and J by 8 bases, and 16 bases separated the two germline ends. Per germline, CDR1 SGHAT and CDR2 FQDESV (reference sequence). The CDR3 extends over 14 amino acids. CDR3 sequence reads: CASSSTWGVDEQFF. CDR3 nucleotides: TGTGCCAGCAGCAGCACTTGGGGGGTGGATGAGCAGTTCTTC.

For this clonotype: Given the absence of the conserved phenylalanine or tryptophan at the CDR3 end, a read error is likely. The chain has TRBV5-1 and TRBJ2-2; D is unresolved. The length of the CDR3 is 17 residues. V was clipped by 5 bases and J by 0 bases, with 17 bases between them. The germline V gene encodes CDR1 SGHRS and CDR2 YFSETQ. The CDR3 is CASSPVRGNPNTGELFL. The CDR3 DNA is TGCGCCAGCAGTCCCGTCAGAGGAAACCCGAACACCGGGGAGCTGTTTCTT.

On this clonotype itself: The junction and the germline gene differ at one end; a read error may be behind it. The chain carries TRBV29-1 and TRBJ2-1; D is unresolved. Per the germline V gene, CDR1 is SQVTM and CDR2 is ANQGSEA. The CDR3 runs to 16 residues. CDR3 sequence reads: CTVATLRPWSRQERFF. CDR3 DNA sequence: TGCACTGTCGCCACGCTTCGGCCCTGGTCCCGTCAAGAGCGGTTCTTC.

Only a few counts were recorded for this clonotype. The chain is built from TRBV19 and TRBJ2-3; the D gene is possibly TRBD2 (5 bases). Germline CDR1 and CDR2: LNHDA and SQIVND (reference sequence). The V gene lost 8 bases and the J gene lost 3 bases, with 9 bases spanning the gap. The CDR3 is made up of 12 amino acids. CDR3 protein: CASSGSTDTQYF. CDR3 sequence (DNA): TGTGCCAGTTCTGGGAGTACAGATACGCAGTATTTT. The full variable domain, its missing parts supplied by reference TRBV19 and TRBJ2-3, is DGGITQSPKYLFRKEGQNVTLSCEQNLNHDAMYWYRQDPGQGLRLIYYSQIVNDFQKGDIAEGYSVSREKKESFPLTVTSAQKNPTAFYLCASSGSTDTQYFGPGTRLTVL.

This clonotype was seen only once. Given a much more abundant clone one base away, this may be a read error. The chain couples TRBV19 to TRBJ2-3; possible D gene TRBD2, 5 bases. Germline V lookup: CDR1 LNHDA, CDR2 SQIVND (reference sequence). CDR3 size: 12 residues. CDR3 sequence (DNA): TGTGCCAGTAGTATGACCGGGGATACGCACTATTTT. Its protein product is CASSMTGDTHYF.

Details on this clonotype: Lacking the conserved final phenylalanine or tryptophan, this CDR3 likely reflects a read error. The gene calls are TRBV10-3 and TRBJ1-5; D not certain. Germline CDR1 reads ENHRY; CDR2 reads SYGVKD. This CDR3 comprises 14 residues. The CDR3 protein is CTISEYEGDQPQHL. The CDR3 DNA is TGTACCATCAGTGAGTATGAGGGCGATCAGCCCCAGCATCTC.

This rearrangement joins TRBV11-2 to TRBJ2-7; D is ambiguous. The CDR3 runs to 14 residues. Trimming left V 1 base short and J 0 bases short, with 7 bases between. Germline V lookup: CDR1 SGHAT, CDR2 FQNNGV. For the CDR3, the DNA is TGTGCCAGCAGCTTAGGCCACGGCTCCTACGAGCAGTACTTC. Protein product: CASSLGHGSYEQYF.

This clonotype was seen ten or more times. A junction end diverges from the germline sequence, so it may reflect a read error. The CDR3 loop reads CASSHGRGRNAEAVF. The CDR3 DNA follows: TGCGCCAGCAGCCATGGTAGGGGGCGAAACGCTGAAGCTGTCTTT. The chain employs TRBV4-1 and TRBJ1-1, with 7 bases that match TRBD1. The germline V gene encodes CDR1 MGHRA and CDR2 YSYEKL. The CDR3 totals 15 residues.

With respect to this clonotype: A read error is likely, as this CDR3 ends without the conserved phenylalanine or tryptophan. This sequence joins TRBV10-3 and TRBJ1-5; D is unresolved. The CDR3 runs 14 residues. Germline CDR1 reads ENHRY; CDR2 reads SYGVKD. CDR3 bases: TGTCCCATCAGTGAGTATGAGGGCAATCAGCCCCAGCATTAT. Protein product: CPISEYEGNQPQHY.

Concerning this clonotype itself: This CDR3 fails to terminate in the conserved phenylalanine or tryptophan, so it likely reflects a read error. The J gene is TRBJ2-1, the V gene TRBV9; D may be TRBD2 (6 bases). There are 15 residues in the CDR3. CDR1 and CDR2 (germline): SGDLS, YYNGEE. Trimming took off 6 bases at V and 6 bases at J, with 19 bases between the two ends. The CDR3 DNA sequence: TGTGCCAGCATGGTAGGGACCCTCGGGGGCAATGAGCAGTTCCTC. This encodes CASMVGTLGGNEQFL.

This clonotype was observed a few times. The chain uses TRBV4-1 and TRBJ1-5; the D gene is possibly TRBD1 (6 bases). The CDR3 has 15 residues. Germline CDR1 and CDR2: MGHRA and YSYEKL. The CDR3 reads CITAPGGLSNQPQHF. The DNA for the CDR3 is TGCATCACCGCCCCGGGGGGGCTTAGCAATCAGCCCCAGCATTTT.

As regards this clonotype: The junction departs from germline at one end; a sequencing error may be responsible. The rearrangement links TRBV11-2 to TRBJ2-5, with D possibly TRBD2 on 7 matching bases. This CDR3 region has 16 residues. Per the germline V gene, CDR1 is SGHAT and CDR2 is FQNNGV. The CDR3 nucleotides read TGTGCCACCAGCCAAACTCCTGAGGGGGGGAGAGAGACCCAGTACTTC. Encoded protein: CATSQTPEGGRETQYF.

This sequence joins TRBV4-1 and TRBJ2-2; 10 bases match TRBD1. Trimming cost V 7 bases and J 6 bases; bases outside gene matches: 11. Germline V gene data show CDR1 as MGHRA and CDR2 as YSYEKL. The CDR3 is 16 residues long. CDR3 sequence: CASNGLDRGLAGELFF. The DNA for the CDR3 is TGCGCCAGCAATGGTCTGGACAGGGGGTTAGCCGGGGAGCTGTTTTTT.

Notes on this clonotype: One junction end does not reproduce the germline sequence, and a read error may be involved. Here the CDR3 reads CAGSSDVRAGNTIYF. CDR3 nucleotides: TGTGCCGGCAGCTCAGATGTCAGAGCCGGAAATACCATATATTTT. V is TRBV11-3 and J is TRBJ1-3, with D unresolved. Germline V gene data show CDR1 as SGHNT and CDR2 as YENEEA. The CDR3 sequence is 15 residues long. The complete variable domain, with remaining parts taken from reference TRBV11-3 and TRBJ1-3, reads EAGVVQSPRYKIIEKKQPVAFWCNPISGHNTLYWYLQNLGQGPELLIRYENEEAVDDSQLPKDRFSAERLKGVDSTLKIQPAELGDSAVYLCAGSSDVRAGNTIYFGEGSWLTVV.

J is TRBJ2-7 and V is TRBV6-5, with unresolved D. The CDR3 loop spans 16 amino acids. Trimming shortened V by 9 bases and J by 4 bases, and 25 bases separated the two germline ends. Germline CDR1 and CDR2: MNHEY and SVGAGI. DNA of the CDR3: TGTGCCAGTAGGCCCGGACGGGCAACATCCTTTTACGAGCAGTACTTC. Translation gives CASRPGRATSFYEQYF.

This clonotype was observed a handful of times. This may be a read error: a much more frequent sequence differs by one nucleotide. V and J are TRBV5-1 and TRBJ2-1; maybe TRBD2 (5 bases). This CDR3 is 14 amino acids long. The V end lost 4 bases, the J end lost 4 bases, and 12 bases lay between the germline ends. Germline CDR1 reads SGHRS; CDR2 reads YFSETQ. The CDR3 bases are TGCGCCAGCAGCCCTCAGAGGGATTACAATGAGCAGTTCTTC. Protein: CASSPQRDYNEQFF.

With regard to this clonotype: Here the CDR3 omits its conserved ending phenylalanine or tryptophan, so a read error is the likely source. The chain couples TRBV4-3 to TRBJ2-1, with D possibly TRBD1 on 5 matching bases. Germline assignment: CDR1 LGHNA and CDR2 YSLEER. CDR3 length: 16 amino acids. CDR3: CAISQDRVDTYNEQFL. In DNA form, the CDR3 reads TGCGCCATCAGCCAAGATAGAGTGGACACCTACAATGAGCAGTTCTTA.

As regards this clonotype: This may be a read error: a much more frequent sequence differs by one nucleotide. The chain couples TRBV19 to TRBJ1-5; unclear D gene. CDR1 and CDR2 from the germline V gene are LNHDA and SQIVND (reference sequence). The length of the CDR3 is 13 residues. CDR3 sequence (DNA): TGTGTCAGTAGTATAGCCTTCAATCAGCCCCAGCATTTT. This codes for CVSSIAFNQPQHF.

The sample holds a few counts of this clonotype. A junction boundary mismatches the germline segment, possibly from a read error. The chain recombines TRBV6-6 with TRBJ2-6; 8 positions match TRBD1. Germline V lookup: CDR1 MNHNY, CDR2 SVGAGI (reference sequence). The CDR3 sequence is 13 residues long. CDR3 protein: CAISEQGANVLAF. Written as DNA, the CDR3 is TGTGCCATCAGTGAGCAGGGGGCCAACGTCCTGGCTTTC.

In its sample, this clonotype was seen many times. It is likely a read error, because the conserved phenylalanine at the end of the CDR3 is missing. The CDR3 protein is CSAGRETITDTQYS. The CDR3 nucleotides read TGCAGCGCCGGGCGGGAGACAATCACAGATACGCAGTATTCT. The chain links TRBV29-1 to TRBJ2-3, with 7 bases matching TRBD2. CDR1 is SQVTM and CDR2 is ANQGSEA in the germline V gene. This CDR3 spans 14 amino acids. V shed 7 bases and J 2 bases; nucleotides not matched to a gene: 9.

Regarding this clonotype: The junction shows a germline mismatch at one end, possibly a read error. The chain uses TRBV4-3 and TRBJ2-1; D might be TRBD2 (6 bases). There are 16 residues in the CDR3. Germline loops: CDR1 LGHNA, CDR2 YSLEER. DNA of the CDR3: TGCACCAGCAGCCAAGTACTAGCCTCTACCTACAATGAGCAGCACTTC. Translated: CTSSQVLASTYNEQHF.

Concerning this clonotype: Given a much more abundant clone one base away, this may be a read error. The chain links TRBV11-2 to TRBJ2-3; D gene unclear. From germline, CDR1 is SGHAT and CDR2 FQNNGV. This CDR3 has 12 residues. The ends were cut back, 8 bases at V and 3 bases at J, with 9 bases in the middle. CDR3 in DNA: TGTGCCAGCGGCCGGTGGACAGATACGCAGTATTTT. It translates to CASGRWTDTQYF.

On this clonotype: This CDR3 fails to terminate in the conserved phenylalanine or tryptophan, so it likely reflects a read error. V and J are TRBV28 and TRBJ2-7, with 10 bases matching TRBD1. CDR1 is MDHEN, CDR2 SYDVKM, per germline. CDR3 length: 14 residues. The CDR3 nucleotides read TGTGCCAGCATCCGGACAGGGGGGTCCTGCGAGCAGTACTTA. As protein: CASIRTGGSCEQYL.

The chain carries TRBV7-8 and TRBJ2-2; D unclear. CDR3 size: 15 residues. Germline V lookup: CDR1 SGHVS, CDR2 FQNEAQ. Trimming stripped 6 bases from V and 2 bases from J, with 13 bases between. CDR3 DNA sequence: TGTGCCAGCAGATCGATGGCGACCAACACCGGGGAGCTGTTTTTT. As protein: CASRSMATNTGELFF.

The rearrangement uses TRBV5-4 and TRBJ2-3, with D hard to call. Germline CDR1 is SGHNT and CDR2 is YYREEE (reference sequence). The CDR3 is 14 residues long. V dropped 4 bases and J dropped 6 bases, with 15 bases sitting between them. The CDR3 DNA reads TGTGCCAGCAGCCCCAGGACCACTCTTGATACGCAGTATTTT. The encoded protein is CASSPRTTLDTQYF. The variable domain in full, with the rest retrieved from reference TRBV5-4 and TRBJ2-3, is ETGVTQSPTHLIKTRGQQVTLRCSSQSGHNTVSWYQQALGQGPQFIFQYYREEENGRGNFPPRFSGLQFPNYSSELNVNALELDDSALYLCASSPRTTLDTQYFGPGTRLTVL.

On this clonotype itself: The CDR3 does not close with the conserved phenylalanine or tryptophan, likely indicating a read error. The rearrangement links TRBV11-2 to TRBJ1-1; D remains ambiguous. Per the germline V gene, CDR1 is SGHAT and CDR2 is FQNNGV. CDR3 length: 14 residues. In DNA form, the CDR3 reads TGTGCCAGCAACTTAACGGCCTTCGACATTGAAGCTTTCTAT. Translating gives CASNLTAFDIEAFY.

This clonotype was counted at least ten times. Germline and junction disagree at one end, which may indicate a read error. The chain links TRBV7-9 to TRBJ1-1, with a possible D match to TRBD1 (5 bases). The CDR3 is 13 amino acids. Germline CDR1 reads SEHNR; CDR2 reads FQNEAQ (reference sequence). In nucleotides, the CDR3 is TGTGCCAGCAGCTTTCAGGGTTGGACTGGAGCTTTCTTT. This gives the protein CASSFQGWTGAFF. Using reference TRBV7-9 and TRBJ1-1 for the parts outside the CDR3, the full variable domain is DTGVSQNPRHKITKRGQNVTFRCDPISEHNRLYWYRQTLGQGPEFLTYFQNEAQLEKSRLLSDRFSAERPKGSFSTLEIQRTEQGDSAMYLCASSFQGWTGAFFGQGTRLTVV.

Details on this clonotype: Germline and junction disagree at one end, which may indicate a read error. The V and J genes are TRBV11-2 and TRBJ2-2; possibly TRBD2 for D (5 bases). Germline CDR1 reads SGHAT; CDR2 reads FQNNGV. This CDR3 contains 17 residues. DNA of the CDR3: TGTGCAAGCAGCTTAGCATTTGGAGGTGCGAACACCGAGGAGCTGTTTTTT. Protein product: CASSLAFGGANTEELFF.

Of note for this clonotype: One end of the junction varies from germline; a read error may be responsible. V usage is TRBV4-1 and J usage is TRBJ1-2; 8 bases match TRBD1. Per the germline V gene, CDR1 is MGHRA and CDR2 is YSYEKL. This CDR3 has 14 residues. CDR3 DNA: TGCGCCAGCAGCCAAGGGGACAGGAACTATGGCCGCATCTTC. As protein: CASSQGDRNYGRIF.